Listed here are 3 T cell receptor beta chains from one sample, sequenced in a study of blood T cell repertoires in COVID-19. The data were produced by immunoSEQ multiplex PCR, yet TCRdb's version contains in-frame clones alone and is incomplete. The sample records roughly 29,000 clones, around 92% being singletons. The sample taken for sequencing was peripheral blood. These receptors originate from a woman in her 70s with COVID-19, enrolled during active disease.

CDR3 amino acids: CASSADRVAQYF. The CDR3 DNA follows: TGTGCCAGCAGCGCGGACAGGGTAGCGCAGTATTTT. The genes are TRBV5-4 and TRBJ2-3, with TRBD1 identical over 8 bases. Germline V gives CDR1 SGHNT, CDR2 YYREEE (reference sequence). This CDR3 has 12 amino acids. Trimming at V came to 4 bases and at J to 10 bases, leaving 5 bases not matched to a gene.

The chain is built from TRBV28 and TRBJ1-4, with 8 bases lining up with TRBD1. This CDR3 comprises 15 residues. Germline loops: CDR1 MDHEN, CDR2 SYDVKM. V dropped 3 bases and J dropped 8; count of bases not matched to a gene: 8. The CDR3 region is CASSLRTGSVEKLFF. The CDR3 DNA is TGTGCCAGCAGTTTGCGGACAGGGTCGGTGGAAAAACTGTTTTTT.

The chain carries TRBV7-3 and TRBJ2-3; D might be TRBD2 (5 bases). Trimming removed 5 bases at V and 1 base at J, with 13 bases between. This CDR3 has 15 residues. Germline lookup yields CDR1 SGHTA and CDR2 FQGTGA. In nucleotides, the CDR3 is TGTGCCAGCAGCCCGGACTCCCTGGGCACAGATACGCAGTATTTT. This gives the protein CASSPDSLGTDTQYF.